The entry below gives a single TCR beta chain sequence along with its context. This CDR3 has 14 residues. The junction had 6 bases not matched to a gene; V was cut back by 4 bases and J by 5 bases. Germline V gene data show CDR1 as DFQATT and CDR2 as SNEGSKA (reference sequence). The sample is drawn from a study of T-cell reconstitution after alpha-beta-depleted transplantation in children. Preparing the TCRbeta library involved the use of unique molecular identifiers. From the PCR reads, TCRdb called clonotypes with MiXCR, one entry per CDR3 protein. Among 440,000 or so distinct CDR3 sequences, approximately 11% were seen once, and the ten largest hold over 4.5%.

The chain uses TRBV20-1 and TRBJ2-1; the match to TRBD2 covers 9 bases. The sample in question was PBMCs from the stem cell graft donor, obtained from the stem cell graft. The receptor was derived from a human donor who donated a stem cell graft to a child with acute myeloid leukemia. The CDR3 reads CSAKSGLAHNEQFF. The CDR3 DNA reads TGCAGTGCTAAATCGGGACTAGCCCACAATGAGCAGTTCTTC.